This T cell receptor beta chain derives from a study of cytomegalovirus exposure and HLA in healthy donors. Study summary: A subsequent analysis stated that the 110 or so validation repertoires were run on the same platform as the approximately 610 first-cohort repertoires. The study's findings and limits: Most TCRs appeared rarely, but some public TCRs recurred in many donors. Cytomegalovirus association was assigned to around 150 TCR beta chains.

Donors came from a validation cohort of over 100 subjects, distinct from the first 666-subject cohort. TCRdb's copy holds only in-frame clones and misses some; the assay was immunoSEQ multiplex PCR. In the table there are over 150,000 clones, about 89% of which are singletons. Details on this clone: Its antigen is unidentified.

This receptor was identified in a woman aged 18-29 years in good health and CMV-seropositive. Material for sequencing was PBMCs.

The CDR3 bases are TGTGCCAGCCGGTCATTGGACAGCCCCTTGTACGAGCAGTACTTC. Its translation: CASRSLDSPLYEQYF. This chain uses TRBV2 with TRBJ2-7; D might be TRBD1 (6 bases). Germline CDR1 SNHLY, CDR2 FYNNEI. The CDR3 runs to 15 residues. Trimming pared 8 bases from V and 4 bases from J, leaving 21 bases between.